The clone carrying this TCR beta chain was counted once. The data stem from a study of CD8 T cells in Susac syndrome. Trimming cost V 4 bases and J 0 bases; bases outside gene matches: 7. This CDR3 spans 16 amino acids. Germline V lookup: CDR1 SQVTM, CDR2 ANQGSEA. An input of about 0.45 to 1 ug of RNA was subjected to reverse transcription using random hexamers. The TCR beta CDR3 was amplified by immunoSEQ multiplex PCR across 54 Vbeta, 13 Jbeta. In TCRdb, the immunoSEQ multiplex PCR reads were re-called with MiXCR into one record per CDR3 protein. The sample yields roughly 76,000 distinct CDR3 sequences, about 94% seen once.

The sequencing input was CD8+ T cells from PBMCs. The receptor comes from a human donor with Susac syndrome. The J gene is TRBJ2-1, the V gene TRBV29-1; 9 bases map to TRBD1. CDR3 coding DNA: TGCAGCGTTGTCGGGGACAGGGACGGCTCCTACAATGAGCAGTTCTTC. Encoded protein: CSVVGDRDGSYNEQFF.